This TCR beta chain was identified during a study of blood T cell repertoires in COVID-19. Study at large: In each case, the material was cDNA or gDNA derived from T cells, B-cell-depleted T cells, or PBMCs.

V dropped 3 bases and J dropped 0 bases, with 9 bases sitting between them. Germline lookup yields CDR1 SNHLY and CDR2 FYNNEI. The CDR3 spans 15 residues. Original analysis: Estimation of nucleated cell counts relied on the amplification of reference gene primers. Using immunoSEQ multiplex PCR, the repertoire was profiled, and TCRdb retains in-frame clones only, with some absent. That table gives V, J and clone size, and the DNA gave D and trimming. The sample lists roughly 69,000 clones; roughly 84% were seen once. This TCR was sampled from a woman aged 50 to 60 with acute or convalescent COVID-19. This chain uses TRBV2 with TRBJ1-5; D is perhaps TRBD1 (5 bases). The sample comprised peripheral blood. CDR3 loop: CASSEGRYSNQPQHF. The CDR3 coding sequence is TGTGCCAGCAGTGAGGGGCGTTATAGCAATCAGCCCCAGCATTTT.